The source of this T cell receptor (beta chain) is a study of blood T cell repertoires in COVID-19. The CDR3 covers 16 residues. V lost 4 bases and J lost 4; bases outside the gene matches: 8. Per germline, CDR1 LGHNA and CDR2 YNFKEQ. In the study's own analysis: Quantification of nucleated cells was approximated via reference gene primer amplification. Repertoires were generated with immunoSEQ multiplex PCR, while TCRdb's copy carries only in-frame clones and drops some. V and J calls and clone size are as listed in that table; D and trimming were resolved from the DNA. Of under 130,000 clones in the sample, 70% to 90% were seen once.

What was sequenced was peripheral blood. The clonotype comes from a human donor in a cohort sampled during active COVID-19. This sequence joins TRBV4-2 and TRBJ2-3, with 10 nucleotides matching TRBD2. The CDR3 sequence is CASSRTPAGGADTQYF. As DNA, the CDR3 is TGTGCCAGCAGCCGGACCCCAGCGGGAGGGGCAGATACGCAGTATTTT.